Each of the 15 T cell receptor beta chains below was sequenced from the same sample in a study of blood T cell repertoires in COVID-19. This table comes from immunoSEQ multiplex PCR, and its TCRdb copy is limited to in-frame clones, with some not included. The sample records roughly 110,000 clones, approximately 78% being singletons. The sequenced sample was peripheral blood. The receptors were sampled from a man aged 65 to 79 with acute or convalescent COVID-19.

This clone was picked up a small number of times. The V and J genes are TRBV7-9 and TRBJ2-5, with 11 bases lining up with TRBD1. The ends lost 2 bases at V and 4 bases at J; junction bases unmatched: 3. Germline V gene lookup returns CDR1 SEHNR and CDR2 FQNEAQ (reference sequence). This CDR3 spans 15 amino acids. CDR3 bases: TGTGCCAGCAGCTTAAGGGACAGGGGGGGAGAGACCCAGTACTTC. This sequence encodes CASSLRDRGGETQYF. The full variable domain, completed using reference TRBV7-9 and TRBJ2-5, is DTGVSQNPRHKITKRGQNVTFRCDPISEHNRLYWYRQTLGQGPEFLTYFQNEAQLEKSRLLSDRFSAERPKGSFSTLEIQRTEQGDSAMYLCASSLRDRGGETQYFGPGTRLLVL.

This chain joins TRBV9 and TRBJ2-1; 8 bases match TRBD2. Germline lookup yields CDR1 SGDLS and CDR2 YYNGEE. Trimming at V came to 0 bases and at J to 6 bases, leaving 5 bases not matched to a gene. CDR3 length: 15 amino acids. CDR3 sequence: CASSVGWREANEQFF. CDR3 coding DNA: TGTGCCAGCAGCGTAGGGTGGCGGGAGGCCAATGAGCAGTTCTTC. The variable domain in full, completed from reference TRBV9 and TRBJ2-1, reads DSGVTQTPKHLITATGQRVTLRCSPRSGDLSVYWYQQSLDQGLQFLIQYYNGEERAKGNILERFSAQQFPDLHSELNLSSLELGDSALYFCASSVGWREANEQFFGPGTRLTVL.

This clone was seen a few times. This chain links TRBV5-1 with TRBJ1-5; 7 nucleotides align to TRBD1. This CDR3 has 15 amino acids. The germline gives CDR1 SGHRS, CDR2 YFSETQ. V was clipped by 0 bases and J by 3 bases; unmatched bases: 3. CDR3 in DNA: TGCGCCAGCAGCTTGGGGGGACAGAACAATCAGCCCCAGCATTTT. Translating gives CASSLGGQNNQPQHF. The entire variable domain, with the rest obtained from reference TRBV5-1 and TRBJ1-5, is as follows: KAGVTQTPRYLIKTRGQQVTLSCSPISGHRSVSWYQQTPGQGLQFLFEYFSETQRNKGNFPGRFSGRQFSNSRSEMNVSTLELGDSALYLCASSLGGQNNQPQHFGDGTRLSIL.

The J gene is TRBJ1-1, the V gene TRBV12-3 or TRBV12-4, with D tentatively TRBD1 (6 bases). The CDR3 runs to 12 residues. The V and J ends lost 9 bases and 11 bases respectively, with 19 bases between them. CDR3 sequence: CASSTGSGTAFF. CDR3 in DNA: TGTGCCAGTTCGACAGGCAGCGGGACGGCTTTCTTT.

This clone was seen only a few times. CDR3 sequence: CASSLLQGGYNEQFF. In DNA form, the CDR3 reads TGTGCCAGCAGTTTGCTACAGGGGGGGTACAATGAGCAGTTCTTC. J is TRBJ2-1 and V is TRBV28; a possible D gene is TRBD1 (8 bases). Germline CDR1 is MDHEN and CDR2 is SYDVKM. This CDR3 region has 15 residues. V was shortened by 3 bases and J by 4 bases, with 13 bases between the two germline ends. The variable domain in full, with the rest retrieved from reference TRBV28 and TRBJ2-1, is DVKVTQSSRYLVKRTGEKVFLECVQDMDHENMFWYRQDPGLGLRLIYFSYDVKMKEKGDIPEGYSVSREKKERFSLILESASTNQTSMYLCASSLLQGGYNEQFFGPGTRLTVL.

The rearrangement joins TRBV6-5 to TRBJ1-2; tentative D call: TRBD1 (6 bases). Germline loops: CDR1 MNHEY, CDR2 SVGAGI. Trimming removed 8 bases at V and 4 bases at J, with 17 bases between. The CDR3 sequence is 14 residues long. For the CDR3, the DNA is TGTGCCAGCGGCCACCTTCAGGGGAGCTATGGCTACACCTTC. Translating gives CASGHLQGSYGYTF.

CDR3 sequence (DNA): TGTGCCAGCAGCCATGGGGAGGTCGGGAACAATGAGCAGTTCTTC. Protein product: CASSHGEVGNNEQFF. The chain employs TRBV4-2 and TRBJ2-1, with TRBD2 as a possible D gene (6 bases). Germline lookup yields CDR1 LGHNA and CDR2 YNFKEQ. With 3 bases removed from V and 5 bases from J, the gap between germline ends came to 14 bases. The CDR3 runs 15 residues.

This CDR3 reads CATSRRGIESEAFF. For the CDR3, the DNA is TGTGCCACCAGCAGGCGGGGTATAGAATCTGAAGCTTTCTTT. The chain uses TRBV15 and TRBJ1-1; D is undetermined. Looked up from germline, CDR1 is LNHNV and CDR2 is YYDKDF (reference sequence). The CDR3 runs 14 residues. With 3 bases removed from V and 6 bases from J, the gap between germline ends came to 14 bases. Together with reference TRBV15 and TRBJ1-1, the CDR3 gives the full variable domain: DAMVIQNPRYQVTQFGKPVTLSCSQTLNHNVMYWYQQKSSQAPKLLFHYYDKDFNNEADTPDNFQSRRPNTSFCFLDIRSPGLGDTAMYLCATSRRGIESEAFFGQGTRLTVV.

The chain links TRBV5-1 to TRBJ1-4; D gene ambiguous. CDR1 and CDR2 (germline): SGHRS, YFSETQ. V lost 0 bases and J 5 bases, leaving 11 bases between the germline ends. The CDR3 is made up of 15 amino acids. The CDR3 region is CASSLAVGWNEKLFF. The CDR3 region has the DNA TGCGCCAGCAGCTTGGCCGTCGGGTGGAATGAAAAACTGTTTTTT.

V usage is TRBV7-9 and J usage is TRBJ2-5; 10 nucleotides match TRBD1. CDR3 length: 18 amino acids. V shed 4 bases, J shed 7 bases, and the junction held 18 bases outside the gene matches. Germline CDR1 reads SEHNR; CDR2 reads FQNEAQ (reference sequence). The CDR3, as DNA: TGTGCCAGCAGCTCGATCGGTGGGACAGGGGCTAGCGTTCGGACCCAGTACTTC. This translates into CASSSIGGTGASVRTQYF.

The chain is built from TRBV30 and TRBJ2-2, with 8 bases fitting TRBD2. This CDR3 comprises 15 residues. V lost 0 bases to trimming and J lost 1 base; unmatched junction nucleotides: 1. The germline gives CDR1 GTSNPN, CDR2 SVGIG (reference sequence). The CDR3 sequence: CAWSVRGVNTGELFF. The CDR3 DNA reads as TGTGCCTGGAGTGTGCGGGGGGTGAACACCGGGGAGCTGTTTTTT.

This clone was found once. The gene calls are TRBV4-1 and TRBJ2-3; TRBD1 is a possible D gene (6 bases). The CDR3 runs 16 residues. V lost 2 bases, J lost 0 bases, and 12 bases lay in between. The germline gives CDR1 MGHRA, CDR2 YSYEKL. The CDR3 is CASSQSRGLSTDTQYF. The CDR3 nucleotides are TGCGCCAGCAGCCAATCCAGGGGTCTTAGCACAGATACGCAGTATTTT.

The rearrangement joins TRBV5-1 to TRBJ2-3, with D possibly being TRBD1 (6 bases). The CDR3 spans 14 residues. In germline, CDR1 is SGHRS, CDR2 YFSETQ. V was shortened by 0 bases and J by 6 bases, with 11 bases between the two germline ends. The CDR3 reads CASSLGRGADTQYF. DNA of the CDR3: TGCGCCAGCAGCTTGGGCAGGGGTGCCGATACGCAGTATTTT.

The sample holds many counts of this clone. This chain joins TRBV9 and TRBJ2-3; 12 nucleotides match TRBD2. CDR3 length: 17 residues. Trimming at V came to 2 bases and at J to 4 bases, leaving 8 bases not matched to a gene. Germline-derived CDR1 and CDR2 are SGDLS and YYNGEE. Here the CDR3 DNA reads TGTGCCAGCAGCGTCACACTAGCGGGGGGCGGGGCAGATACGCAGTATTTT. Its translation is CASSVTLAGGGADTQYF. Full variable domain (outside the CDR3, taken from reference TRBV9 and TRBJ2-3): DSGVTQTPKHLITATGQRVTLRCSPRSGDLSVYWYQQSLDQGLQFLIQYYNGEERAKGNILERFSAQQFPDLHSELNLSSLELGDSALYFCASSVTLAGGGADTQYFGPGTRLTVL.

The chain links TRBV11-1 to TRBJ2-3, with D possibly TRBD1 on 5 matching bases. The CDR3 runs 13 residues. The ends were cut back, 2 bases at V and 7 bases at J, with 10 bases in the middle. From germline, CDR1 is SGHAT and CDR2 FQDESV (reference sequence). The CDR3 sequence is CASSLTGRNTQYF. CDR3 coding DNA: TGTGCCAGCAGCTTAACAGGAAGGAATACGCAGTATTTT. Full variable domain (rest looked up from reference TRBV11-1 and TRBJ2-3): EAEVAQSPRYKITEKSQAVAFWCDPISGHATLYWYRQILGQGPELLVQFQDESVVDDSQLPKDRFSAERLKGVDSTLKIQPAELGDSAMYLCASSLTGRNTQYFGPGTRLTVL.